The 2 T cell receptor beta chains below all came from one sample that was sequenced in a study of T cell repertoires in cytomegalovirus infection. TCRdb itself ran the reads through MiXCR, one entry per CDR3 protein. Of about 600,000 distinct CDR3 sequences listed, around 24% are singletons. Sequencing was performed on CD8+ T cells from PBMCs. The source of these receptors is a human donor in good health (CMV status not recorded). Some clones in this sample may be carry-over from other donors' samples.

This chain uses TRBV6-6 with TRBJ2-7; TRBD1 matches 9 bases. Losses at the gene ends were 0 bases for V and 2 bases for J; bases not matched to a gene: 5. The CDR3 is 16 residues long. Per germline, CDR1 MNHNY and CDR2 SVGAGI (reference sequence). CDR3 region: CASSYSGDRGTYEQYF. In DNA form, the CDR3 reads TGTGCCAGCAGTTACTCGGGTGACAGGGGGACCTACGAGCAGTACTTC.

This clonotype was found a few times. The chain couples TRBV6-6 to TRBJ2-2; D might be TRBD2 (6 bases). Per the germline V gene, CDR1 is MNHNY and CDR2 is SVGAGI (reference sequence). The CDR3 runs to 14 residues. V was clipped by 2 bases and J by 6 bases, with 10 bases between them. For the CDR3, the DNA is TGTGCCAGCAGTTACCCGCGGAGGGCCGGGGAGCTGTTTTTT. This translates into CASSYPRRAGELFF.